This TCR beta chain derives from a study of CD8+ T cells in alopecia areata. Study conclusions and caveats: The study found higher clonality in lesional than normal scalp, especially in alopecia totalis/universalis.

Turning to this clone: The antigen is unknown.

The sequencing template was cDNA reverse transcribed from extracted RNA. Sequenced by immunoSEQ multiplex PCR; TCRdb stores in-frame clones only, minus some. Here the sample spans approximately 150,000 clones, roughly 60% being singletons. Germline values: CDR1 GTSNPN, CDR2 SVGIG (reference sequence). Trimming cost V 2 bases and J 8 bases; bases outside gene matches: 12. This CDR3 has 17 residues. Treatment given: oral pan-JAK inhibitor, 5-10 mg twice daily. A FACSAria was used to sort CD4+ and CD8+ T cells. These cells came from PBMCs. This sequence originates from a human donor with alopecia areata. This material consisted of CD4+ T cells sorted from blood, taken at approximately week 60, from a patient treated with tofacitinib. This chain links TRBV30 with TRBJ1-4, with 12 nucleotides matching TRBD1. CDR3: CAWSSYPLGTGGEKLFF. The CDR3, as DNA: TGTGCCTGGAGTAGCTACCCCCTCGGGACAGGGGGCGAAAAACTGTTTTTT.